The T cell receptor beta chain described here comes from a study of cytomegalovirus exposure and HLA in healthy donors. This CDR3 is 12 amino acids long. V shed 6 bases and J shed 4 bases, with 7 bases lying between them. Germline V gene lookup returns CDR1 MNHEY and CDR2 SMNVEV (reference sequence). As to this clone: The antigen remains undetermined.

Study-level findings and limits: Cytomegalovirus association was listed for 150 to 200 TCR beta chains.

The PCR had 60 Vbeta and 13 Jbeta primers. Measured with immunoSEQ multiplex PCR; TCRdb has only the in-frame clones, and not every one. The data show 100,000 to 150,000 clones, approximately 10% seen once. Sequencing input: PBMCs. The V gene is TRBV27, the J gene TRBJ1-5; D unclear. The origin of this receptor is a woman aged 18-35 years in good health and CMV-seropositive. The CDR3 protein is CASSRGNQPQHF. The CDR3 nucleotides are TGTGCCAGCAGCAGAGGAAATCAGCCCCAGCATTTT.